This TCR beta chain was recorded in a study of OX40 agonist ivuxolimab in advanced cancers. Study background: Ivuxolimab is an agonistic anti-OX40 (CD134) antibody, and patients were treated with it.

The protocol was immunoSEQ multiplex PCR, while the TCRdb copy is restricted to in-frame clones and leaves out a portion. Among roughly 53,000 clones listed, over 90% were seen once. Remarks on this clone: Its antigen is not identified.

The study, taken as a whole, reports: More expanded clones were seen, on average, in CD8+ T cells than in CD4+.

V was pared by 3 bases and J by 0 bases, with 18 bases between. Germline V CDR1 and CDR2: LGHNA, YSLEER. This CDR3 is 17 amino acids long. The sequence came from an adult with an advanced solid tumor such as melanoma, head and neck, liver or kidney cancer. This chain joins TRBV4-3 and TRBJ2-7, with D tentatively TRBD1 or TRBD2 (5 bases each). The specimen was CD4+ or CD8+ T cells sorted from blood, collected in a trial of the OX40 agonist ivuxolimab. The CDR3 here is CASSHAFDGTNSYEQYF. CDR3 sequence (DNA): TGCGCCAGCAGCCACGCCTTCGACGGGACCAACTCCTACGAGCAGTACTTC.